This T cell receptor beta chain was recovered during a study of blood T cells in healthy people across ages. As to this clonotype: The antigen is not known.

Germline V lookup: CDR1 SNHLY, CDR2 FYNNEI. This CDR3 is built from 13 residues. The ends were cut back, 5 bases at V and 9 bases at J, with 14 bases in the middle. Combining a sample-barcoded 5' primer with a J-beta primer mix, a second PCR ran for roughly 7 to 12 cycles. TCRdb re-called the 5' RACE reads through MiXCR, storing one row per CDR3 protein. Of approximately 1,000,000 distinct CDR3 sequences listed, 45% are singletons. Overall study findings and caveats: The CMV status of each donor remained undetermined, and this could have confounded shifts in expanded clonotypes.

V and J are TRBV2 and TRBJ2-4; tentative D call: TRBD1 (6 bases). This TCR was sampled from a woman aged 60-75 years in good health. The sequenced sample consisted of blood. Written as DNA, the CDR3 is TGTGCCAGCAGTAAAACAGGGATGGTCATTCAGTACTTC. Protein product: CASSKTGMVIQYF.